Below are 28 T cell receptor beta chains sequenced from a single sample in a study of CD8+CD57+ T cells in acquired aplastic anemia (dated by TCRdb to 2016 to 2018). Expansion of CD8+CD57+ cells had been shown by flow cytometry in the patients chosen for sequencing. The instrument was an Illumina HiSeq 2000. Genomic DNA served as template for TCR beta VDJ combination and CDR3 sequence profiling. TCRdb's own reprocessing of the public reads used fastp at Q25 and MiXCR and kept productive beta chains. CDR3 protein sequences are deduplicated, and each keeps its most common genes and DNA. This sample has 150,000 to 200,000 distinct CDR3 sequences in its table, and around 50% of those were observed once. The ten most abundant clones make up roughly 1.2% of the sample. The sequenced sample was sorted CD4+, CD8+, or CD8+CD57+ T cells (not recorded which) from PBMCs. The receptors stem from a human donor with aplastic anemia.

The table lists this clonotype with many counts. The chain carries TRBV20-1 and TRBJ2-5, with D possibly TRBD1 on 6 matching bases. V was clipped by 8 bases and J by 5 bases, with 15 bases between them. Looked up from germline, CDR1 is DFQATT and CDR2 is SNEGSKA (reference sequence). The CDR3 extends over 12 amino acids. The CDR3 spells CSSDAQGETQYF. CDR3 DNA sequence: TGCAGTTCGGACGCCCAGGGGGAGACCCAGTACTTC.

This clonotype was recorded a few times. The chain's CDR3 is CASSTRGNTEAFF. CDR3 in DNA: TGTGCCAGCAGTACCCGGGGGAACACTGAAGCTTTCTTT. The V gene is TRBV7-3, the J gene TRBJ1-1; D gene uncertain. The ends were cut back, 6 bases at V and 1 base at J, with 9 bases in the middle. This CDR3 region has 13 residues. CDR1 is SGHTA and CDR2 is FQGTGA in the germline V gene.

This clonotype was counted ten times or more. The rearrangement links TRBV14 to TRBJ1-1; D unresolved. V was cut by 4 bases and J by 4 bases, with 16 bases left in between. The length of the CDR3 is 15 residues. Germline CDR1 SGHDN, CDR2 FVKESK. CDR3 DNA: TGTGCCAGCAGCCCCAGGACCCGTCCTGGCACTGAAGCTTTCTTT. This translates into CASSPRTRPGTEAFF.

This clonotype has a count of ten or more. The V and J genes are TRBV2 and TRBJ1-6, with D uncertain. The CDR3 has 14 residues. V lost 3 bases and J lost 2, with 5 bases in between. Germline lookup yields CDR1 SNHLY and CDR2 FYNNEI. The CDR3 region has the DNA TGTGCCAGCAGTGAGTTTCCCTATAATTCACCCCTCCACTTT. Its translation is CASSEFPYNSPLHF.

This clonotype was detected ten times or more. The rearrangement uses TRBV11-2 and TRBJ1-1, with D possibly being TRBD1 (6 bases). Germline loops: CDR1 SGHAT, CDR2 FQNNGV. V lost 1 base, J lost 5 bases, and 20 bases lay in between. The CDR3 consists of 17 residues. The CDR3, as DNA: TGTGCCAGCAGCTTAGGTAGGGGGTTAAGTAGGATAACTGAAGCTTTCTTT. As protein: CASSLGRGLSRITEAFF.

This clonotype was seen at least ten times. CDR3 coding DNA: TGTGCCAGCAAGGGAGGGTCGGGGCGGACCGGGGAGCTGTTTTTT. Translating gives CASKGGSGRTGELFF. The V call is TRBV2, the J call TRBJ2-2; 7 positions agree with TRBD2. From germline, CDR1 is SNHLY and CDR2 FYNNEI. Losses at the gene ends were 7 bases for V and 5 bases for J; bases not matched to a gene: 10. The CDR3 length is 15 residues.

Turning to this clonotype: A much larger clone differs by one base, so this may be a read error. A read error is likely, as this CDR3 ends without the conserved phenylalanine or tryptophan. V gene TRBV5-5 combines with J gene TRBJ2-5, with 11 nucleotides matching TRBD2. The junction had 6 bases not matched to a gene; V was cut back by 4 bases and J by 4 bases. Germline V gene sequence: CDR1 SGHKS, CDR2 YYEKEE (reference sequence). The CDR3 length is 15 residues. CDR3 nucleotide sequence: TGTGCCAGCAGCACTAGCGGGGGCCTGGGAGAGACCCAGTACCTC. As protein: CASSTSGGLGETQYL.

The chain recombines TRBV2 with TRBJ1-6; tentative D call: TRBD1 (5 bases). CDR1 and CDR2 from the germline V gene are SNHLY and FYNNEI. This CDR3 comprises 16 residues. Trimming pared 6 bases from V and 3 bases from J, leaving 15 bases between. Here the CDR3 reads CASRLSGISYNSPLHF. CDR3 coding DNA: TGTGCCAGCAGGCTGTCAGGGATCAGCTATAATTCACCCCTCCACTTT. The full variable domain, rest sourced from reference TRBV2 and TRBJ1-6, is EPEVTQTPSHQVTQMGQEVILRCVPISNHLYFYWYRQILGQKVEFLVSFYNNEISEKSEIFDDQFSVERPDGSNFTLKIRSTKLEDSAMYFCASRLSGISYNSPLHFGNGTRLTVT.

This clonotype was picked up many times. V usage is TRBV27 and J usage is TRBJ1-1; tentatively, D is TRBD1 (5 bases). V dropped 2 bases and J dropped 6 bases, with 10 bases sitting between them. Germline loops: CDR1 MNHEY, CDR2 SMNVEV (reference sequence). This CDR3 spans 13 amino acids. The DNA for the CDR3 is TGTGCCAGCAGTTTAGGGGGTCCCGCTGAAGCTTTCTTT. Protein sequence: CASSLGGPAEAFF.

Ten or more counts support this clonotype. This sequence joins TRBV2 and TRBJ1-6, with TRBD1 identical over 7 bases. The CDR3 is 13 residues long. CDR1 SNHLY and CDR2 FYNNEI come from the germline V gene. The DNA of the CDR3 is TGTGCAACCGGGGACAGACTTGGTTCACCCCTCCACTTT. Its protein product is CATGDRLGSPLHF.

This clonotype has ten or more counts. The chain uses TRBV29-1 and TRBJ2-7; D is undetermined. Germline CDR1 SQVTM, CDR2 ANQGSEA. The CDR3 totals 11 residues. V was shortened by 4 bases and J by 1 base, with 5 bases between the two germline ends. CDR3 amino acids: CSVAVSYEQYF. The CDR3 DNA reads as TGCAGCGTTGCCGTTTCCTACGAGCAGTACTTC.

This clonotype was found many times. The V call is TRBV6-1, the J call TRBJ1-6; D not resolved. The CDR3 is 14 residues long. Germline values: CDR1 MNHNS, CDR2 SASEGT. Between the trimmed V and J ends, which lost 6 bases and 3 bases, there was a span of 9 bases. The CDR3 region has the DNA TGTGCCAGCAGCCCCACCTACTATAATTCACCCCTCCACTTT. Amino acid sequence: CASSPTYYNSPLHF.

This sequence joins TRBV6-4 and TRBJ2-1; 11 bases are a match to TRBD1. V shed 0 bases and J 10 bases; nucleotides not matched to a gene: 8. The CDR3 consists of 16 residues. Germline CDR1 MRHNA, CDR2 SNTAGT. In nucleotides, the CDR3 is TGTGCCAGCAGTGACTCCGGGACAGGGGGAATCGGGGAGCAGTTCTTC. Its translation is CASSDSGTGGIGEQFF.

Many counts were recorded for this clonotype. The rearrangement uses TRBV5-1 and TRBJ2-7; 12 nucleotides line up with TRBD2. CDR3 length: 17 amino acids. Germline CDR1 reads SGHRS; CDR2 reads YFSETQ. J lost 1 base, V lost 0 bases, and 5 bases had no gene match. CDR3 nucleotides: TGCGCCAGCAGCTTGGGACTAGCGGGGGACCTATCCTACGAGCAGTACTTC. Translated: CASSLGLAGDLSYEQYF.

This clonotype has only one observation. CDR3 DNA sequence: TGTGCCACCAGTGCCTTGGGACTAGCGGACAATGAGCAGTTCTTC. Its translation is CATSALGLADNEQFF. The chain has TRBV24-1 and TRBJ2-1; the match to TRBD2 covers 11 bases. J lost 5 bases, V lost 5 bases, and 4 bases had no gene match. CDR1 is KGHDR, CDR2 SFDVKD, per germline. CDR3 size: 15 residues.

Ten or more counts support this clonotype. CDR3 region: CSARGMGSPGGPEAFF. CDR3 DNA: TGCAGTGCTAGAGGGATGGGCTCCCCAGGGGGCCCGGAAGCTTTCTTT. The chain couples TRBV20-1 to TRBJ1-1; 8 nucleotides agree with TRBD1. The CDR3 contains 16 residues. Trimming removed 1 base from V and 8 bases from J; junction bases left unmatched: 15. Germline V gives CDR1 DFQATT, CDR2 SNEGSKA (reference sequence).

This clonotype occurred many times. The rearrangement uses TRBV7-3 and TRBJ1-2; unclear D gene. Germline-derived CDR1 and CDR2 are SGHTA and FQGTGA. The V and J ends lost 2 bases and 3 bases respectively, with 16 bases between them. This CDR3 has 16 residues. CDR3 sequence (DNA): TGTGCCAGCAGCTTAGTGGGGTTTGGGAGGGACTATGGCTACACCTTC. It codes for CASSLVGFGRDYGYTF.

This chain uses TRBV25-1 with TRBJ1-2; no clear D gene. Germline CDR1 reads MGHDK; CDR2 reads SYGVNS. Trimming shortened V by 6 bases and J by 4 bases, and 12 bases separated the two germline ends. This CDR3 comprises 13 residues. The CDR3 is CASRLSGSYGYTF. In DNA form, the CDR3 reads TGTGCCAGCAGGTTATCGGGCAGCTATGGCTACACCTTC.

V and J are TRBV5-4 and TRBJ2-7; D remains unclear. Per germline, CDR1 SGHNT and CDR2 YYREEE (reference sequence). The V end was cut by 3 bases, the J end by 6 bases, with 13 bases between. CDR3 size: 13 residues. DNA of the CDR3: TGTGCCAGCAGCTGGAACCTCTTGGGCGAGCAGTACTTC. Its protein product is CASSWNLLGEQYF.

This clonotype was found a few times. The rearrangement joins TRBV15 to TRBJ2-5; 15 nucleotides agree with TRBD2. Germline V gene data show CDR1 as LNHNV and CDR2 as YYDKDF (reference sequence). The junction had 5 bases not matched to a gene; V was cut back by 5 bases and J by 7 bases. This CDR3 comprises 15 residues. In DNA, the CDR3 is TGTGCCACCAGCCCGGGACTAGCGGGGGGAGGGACCCAGTACTTC. This codes for CATSPGLAGGGTQYF.

This clonotype was observed a few times. The chain employs TRBV7-6 and TRBJ2-5; maybe TRBD2 (6 bases). Germline lookup yields CDR1 SGHVS and CDR2 FNYEAQ. Deletions cut 1 base from V and 3 bases from J, with 12 bases between. The CDR3 spans 15 residues. CDR3 DNA: TGTGCCAGCAGCTTAGTTGGTGGAGGGGAAGAGACCCAGTACTTC. Protein sequence: CASSLVGGGEETQYF.

In this sample, this clonotype turned up a few times. The chain couples TRBV5-6 to TRBJ1-5; D might be TRBD1 (6 bases). Germline CDR1 SGHDT, CDR2 YYEEEE. The CDR3 covers 16 residues. V was clipped by 0 bases and J by 4 bases, with 14 bases between them. This CDR3 is CASSLGGGLWNQPQHF. The CDR3 DNA follows: TGTGCCAGCAGCTTGGGCGGGGGCTTATGGAATCAGCCCCAGCATTTT. The whole variable domain, filled in from reference TRBV5-6 and TRBJ1-5, reads DAGVTQSPTHLIKTRGQQVTLRCSPKSGHDTVSWYQQALGQGPQFIFQYYEEEERQRGNFPDRFSGHQFPNYSSELNVNALLLGDSALYLCASSLGGGLWNQPQHFGDGTRLSIL.

This clonotype occurred many times. The V call is TRBV5-1, the J call TRBJ1-1; 10 positions agree with TRBD1. The J segment lost 5 bases and the V segment lost 3 bases, leaving 13 bases of the junction unmatched. The CDR3 has 17 residues. Looked up from germline, CDR1 is SGHRS and CDR2 is YFSETQ. The CDR3 DNA sequence: TGCGCCAGCAGCTCCCCTCTTTTCGACAGGGGGCGGACTGAAGCTTTCTTT. Translating it yields CASSSPLFDRGRTEAFF.

This clonotype came up once. V gene TRBV2 combines with J gene TRBJ1-5; D perhaps matches TRBD1 (6 bases). Deletions cut 6 bases from V and 4 bases from J, with 16 bases between. The germline V gene encodes CDR1 SNHLY and CDR2 FYNNEI. The CDR3 has 15 amino acids. As DNA, the CDR3 is TGTGCCAGCAGGGGGACCGGGACACCAAATCAGCCCCAGCATTTT. Its translation: CASRGTGTPNQPQHF.

This clonotype was seen a few times. This rearrangement joins TRBV15 to TRBJ2-7, with 8 bases lining up with TRBD1. Germline V lookup: CDR1 LNHNV, CDR2 YYDKDF (reference sequence). This CDR3 is 14 amino acids long. Trimming cost V 5 bases and J 7 bases; bases outside gene matches: 10. CDR3 in DNA: TGTGCCACCAGCTTGCGATCGACAGGGGCGGAGCAGTACTTC. Translation: CATSLRSTGAEQYF.

In this sample, this clonotype turned up many times. This chain links TRBV5-4 with TRBJ2-5, with D unclear. V was trimmed by 4 bases and J by 3 bases, leaving 7 bases between them. Germline V gene lookup returns CDR1 SGHNT and CDR2 YYREEE (reference sequence). This CDR3 contains 12 residues. Here the CDR3 DNA reads TGTGCCAGCAGCCTCAACAAAGAGACCCAGTACTTC. This gives the protein CASSLNKETQYF.

This clonotype was seen ten or more times. As DNA, the CDR3 is TGCGCCAGCAGTGAGTCCCGACTAGCGGGGGCCTCAGATACGCAGTATTTT. Translated, it gives CASSESRLAGASDTQYF. V usage is TRBV10-2 and J usage is TRBJ2-3; 12 positions agree with TRBD2. V lost 0 bases to trimming and J lost 4 bases; unmatched junction nucleotides: 5. CDR1 and CDR2 (germline): WSHSY, SAAADI. The CDR3 extends over 17 amino acids.

The V gene is TRBV10-3, the J gene TRBJ2-7; the D is unclear. The germline gives CDR1 ENHRY, CDR2 SYGVKD. The CDR3 loop spans 14 amino acids. Between the trimmed V and J ends, which lost 0 bases and 3 bases, there was a span of 9 bases. The CDR3 loop is CAISESYGFYEQYF. The DNA for the CDR3 is TGTGCCATCAGTGAGTCGTACGGATTCTACGAGCAGTACTTC.